This T cell receptor beta chain was captured in a study of CD8 T cells in ankylosing spondylitis. This CDR3 is built from 15 residues. Looked up from germline, CDR1 is SNHLY and CDR2 is FYNNEI. Trimming removed 4 bases at V and 2 bases at J, with 12 bases between. Molecular-barcoded quantitative 5'-RACE produced these TCR beta libraries. MiXCR was run by TCRdb on the 5' RACE reads, yielding one entry per CDR3 protein. The profile shows 150,000 to 250,000 distinct CDR3 sequences, 13% of them singletons. This clonotype has just a few counts. The V and J genes are TRBV2 and TRBJ1-5, with TRBD1 as a possible D gene (6 bases). Material: blood, either unsorted or a sorted T cell fraction (not recorded which). The source is a male donor with ankylosing spondylitis or in good health (not recorded which). CDR3 sequence (DNA): TGTGCCAGCAGTGTTGGACAGACCGGCAATCAGCCCCAGCATTTT. Residues: CASSVGQTGNQPQHF.